The present entry profiles one TCR beta chain with its context. The V end lost 4 bases, the J end lost 0 bases, and 4 bases lay between the germline ends. This CDR3 is 12 amino acids long. Germline loops: CDR1 GTSNPN, CDR2 SVGIG (reference sequence). The Seattle patients joined while their infection was active and were tracked longitudinally afterward. This sample is part of a study of blood T cell repertoires in COVID-19. Study overall: Samples taken during acute and convalescent COVID-19 were collected in the United States, Italy and Spain. In each case, the material was cDNA or gDNA derived from T cells, B-cell-depleted T cells, or PBMCs.

In the authors' workflow: By means of reference gene primer amplification, nucleated cell counts were estimated. The repertoire was sequenced with immunoSEQ multiplex PCR; TCRdb's copy has only in-frame clones and lacks some. The V and J calls and clone size come from that table; D and trimming were worked out from the DNA. Altogether tens of thousands of clones are present, 85% to 95% being singletons, with the ten largest covering around 0.83%. This chain links TRBV30 with TRBJ1-3; D gene ambiguous. The sequenced sample was peripheral blood. This sequence was found in a woman aged 70-85 years with COVID-19, enrolled during active disease. CDR3 DNA: TGTGCCTGGACGGGCTCTGGAAACACCATATATTTT. Its protein product is CAWTGSGNTIYF.